These 17 T cell receptor beta chains share one sample of origin, sequenced in a study of blood T cell repertoires in COVID-19. Repertoires were generated with immunoSEQ multiplex PCR, while TCRdb's copy carries only in-frame clones and drops some. Counted here are more than 80,000 clones, almost 90% occurring once; the ten biggest clones make up approximately 1.6%. The sequenced sample consisted of peripheral blood. These receptors all stem from a human donor with active COVID-19. The donor label of this sample is uncertain.

This chain uses TRBV6-5 with TRBJ1-3; TRBD1 is a possible D gene (6 bases). Germline CDR1 MNHEY, CDR2 SVGAGI. This CDR3 comprises 15 residues. Trimming stripped 5 bases from V and 0 bases from J, with 11 bases between. The CDR3, as DNA: TGTGCCAGCAGTCCTCTGGACAGCTCTGGAAACACCATATATTTT. Its protein product is CASSPLDSSGNTIYF.

As DNA, the CDR3 is TGTGCCAGCAGCGTAATGCCGGGAGGGCGACTAGCGGCGACAACAGATACGCAGTATTTT. It yields the protein CASSVMPGGRLAATTDTQYF. The chain employs TRBV9 and TRBJ2-3; 9 bases map to TRBD2. The germline V gene encodes CDR1 SGDLS and CDR2 YYNGEE. J lost 3 bases, V lost 1 base, and 18 bases had no gene match. CDR3 length: 20 residues.

The chain joins TRBV6-1 to TRBJ1-1; weak D call: TRBD1 (6 bases). V was pared by 2 bases and J by 4 bases, with 11 bases between. The CDR3 extends over 14 amino acids. The germline CDR1 and CDR2 sequences are MNHNS and SASEGT. The CDR3: CASSEQGSGTEAFF. CDR3 nucleotide sequence: TGTGCCAGCAGTGAACAGGGGTCGGGCACTGAAGCTTTCTTT.

This clone came up a few times. The gene calls are TRBV7-9 and TRBJ2-6; the D gene is possibly TRBD2 (5 bases). V lost 1 base and J lost 2, with 6 bases in between. The CDR3 has 15 amino acids. Germline loops: CDR1 SEHNR, CDR2 FQNEAQ (reference sequence). The CDR3 loop reads CASSLDGAGANVLTF. The CDR3 bases are TGTGCCAGCAGCTTAGACGGGGCTGGGGCCAACGTCCTGACTTTC.

This clone was detected only a few times. The V call is TRBV5-1, the J call TRBJ2-1, with a possible D match to TRBD1 (6 bases). Germline loops: CDR1 SGHRS, CDR2 YFSETQ. The CDR3 is 16 residues long. Trimming shortened V by 0 bases and J by 3 bases, and 13 bases separated the two germline ends. The CDR3 DNA sequence: TGCGCCAGCAGCTTGGCCGCAGGGACAAGCTACAATGAGCAGTTCTTC. The encoded protein is CASSLAAGTSYNEQFF.

The chain has TRBV12-3 or TRBV12-4 and TRBJ1-2; D is possibly TRBD1 (5 bases). The CDR3 runs to 13 residues. V lost 10 bases and J 4 bases, leaving 16 bases between the germline ends. CDR3 sequence reads: CAILPAGLYGYTF. Here the CDR3 DNA reads TGTGCCATCCTACCAGCGGGACTCTATGGCTACACCTTC.

The chain recombines TRBV5-1 with TRBJ2-1, with 12 bases lining up with TRBD2. After removal of 3 bases from V and 8 bases from J, the junction contained 15 bases not matched to a gene. Germline V gene sequence: CDR1 SGHRS, CDR2 YFSETQ. CDR3 size: 18 residues. CDR3 sequence reads: CASSSLTSGGPRLYEQFF. CDR3 in DNA: TGCGCCAGCAGCTCCCTGACTAGCGGGGGCCCCCGCCTCTATGAGCAGTTCTTC.

This sequence joins TRBV6-5 and TRBJ1-6, with no clear D. Trimming cost V 6 bases and J 7 bases, with 16 bases left between them. Germline CDR1 is MNHEY and CDR2 is SVGAGI. The CDR3 has 15 residues. This chain's CDR3 is CASSRSTGNNSPLHF. The CDR3 DNA reads TGTGCCAGCAGCCGATCGACGGGGAACAATTCACCCCTCCACTTT.

The chain joins TRBV21-1 to TRBJ1-2; the listed D gene, TRBD1, was not tested against the DNA. TRBV21-1 is a documented pseudogene. CDR3 length: 15 amino acids. CDR3 sequence (DNA): TGTGCCAGCAGCTCCCTTACCTCAGGGAAATCGGCTCTCACCTTC. This encodes CASSSLTSGKSALTF.

The chain has TRBV30 and TRBJ1-1; D is possibly TRBD1 (5 bases). Trimming stripped 1 base from V and 0 bases from J, with 12 bases between. CDR1 GTSNPN and CDR2 SVGIG come from the germline V gene (reference sequence). This CDR3 comprises 15 residues. The CDR3 region is CAWSAGRQMNTEAFF. CDR3 in DNA: TGTGCCTGGAGTGCTGGGCGACAGATGAACACTGAAGCTTTCTTT.

The genes are TRBV2 and TRBJ1-1; D remains unclear. The germline V and J ends were trimmed by 7 bases and 5 bases, with 17 bases remaining between them. The germline gives CDR1 SNHLY, CDR2 FYNNEI. The CDR3 is 14 amino acids. CDR3 residues: CASTQALAYTEAFF. CDR3 nucleotide sequence: TGTGCCAGCACGCAGGCCCTTGCTTATACTGAAGCTTTCTTT.

V and J are TRBV2 and TRBJ1-1; 11 bases are shared with TRBD1. Looked up from germline, CDR1 is SNHLY and CDR2 is FYNNEI. Unmatched junction bases numbered 4, after V lost 6 bases and J lost 4 bases. The length of the CDR3 is 14 residues. The CDR3 region has the DNA TGTGCCAGCAGGGACAGGGGGCTCGCCACTGAAGCTTTCTTT. It is translated as CASRDRGLATEAFF. Together with reference TRBV2 and TRBJ1-1, the CDR3 gives the full variable domain: EPEVTQTPSHQVTQMGQEVILRCVPISNHLYFYWYRQILGQKVEFLVSFYNNEISEKSEIFDDQFSVERPDGSNFTLKIRSTKLEDSAMYFCASRDRGLATEAFFGQGTRLTVV.

The chain employs TRBV11-2 and TRBJ2-1; TRBD2 might be the D (6 bases). V lost 3 bases, J lost 10 bases, and 10 bases lay in between. This CDR3 comprises 12 residues. Germline lookup yields CDR1 SGHAT and CDR2 FQNNGV. Written as DNA, the CDR3 is TGTGCCAGCAGCTTCCTGCTAGCGGAGCAGTTCTTC. It encodes CASSFLLAEQFF.

V gene TRBV6-5 combines with J gene TRBJ1-1, with D possibly being TRBD1 (6 bases). Trimming pared 0 bases from V and 10 bases from J, leaving 18 bases between. This CDR3 contains 15 residues. CDR1 and CDR2 from the germline V gene are MNHEY and SVGAGI. The CDR3 sequence: CASSYSLGAEAVAFF. The CDR3 DNA is TGTGCCAGCAGTTACTCCTTGGGGGCAGAGGCGGTAGCTTTCTTT.

J is TRBJ1-5 and V is TRBV6-2 or TRBV6-3; TRBD1 matches at 11 bases. The CDR3 is 19 amino acids. The trim removed 0 bases at V and 4 bases at J, leaving 11 bases unmatched. Per germline, CDR1 MNHEY and CDR2 SVGEGT. The CDR3 region has the DNA TGTGCCAGCAGTTACTCGATTCAAGCCGGGGACAGGGGGAATCAGCCCCAGCATTTT. This translates into CASSYSIQAGDRGNQPQHF.

Regarding this clone: Other DNA sequences in this specimen translate into the identical CDR3. The rearrangement joins TRBV6-2 or TRBV6-3 to TRBJ2-3, with a weak D call TRBD1 (6 bases). The CDR3 totals 14 residues. The V end was cut by 0 bases, the J end by 2 bases, with 6 bases between. Germline V gene data show CDR1 as MNHEY and CDR2 as SVGEGT. The CDR3 region is CASSYSGATDTQYF. DNA for the CDR3: TGTGCCAGCAGTTACTCGGGGGCCACAGATACGCAGTATTTT.

The chain has TRBV2 and TRBJ2-3; D is perhaps TRBD2 (6 bases). The CDR3 consists of 15 residues. The ends were cut back, 6 bases at V and 4 bases at J, with 17 bases in the middle. Germline values: CDR1 SNHLY, CDR2 FYNNEI. CDR3 region: CASRNPRRGSDTQYF. The CDR3 coding sequence is TGTGCCAGCAGGAACCCTCGCCGGGGGTCAGATACGCAGTATTTT.